This T cell receptor (beta chain) was recorded in a study of shared clonotypes between healthy human individuals. Findings and limits, study-wide: Blood was the sole source, and tissue repertoires probably differ. Naive subsets typically showed greater estimated richness than memory subsets.

Profiling relied on immunoSEQ multiplex PCR, and the TCRdb table lists in-frame clones only, not all of them. The table has roughly 2.4 million clones, approximately 94% seen once; the top ten hold approximately 0.13%. Details on this clone: As yet, its antigen is unknown.

The source of this sequence is a man aged 18-30 years in good health. The sample comprised naive CD4+ T cells sorted from blood. Subset specified: CD45RA+ positively selected.

In DNA, the CDR3 is TGTGCCAGCAGCTGGACAGGAGACCTTTATGGCTACACCTTC. Residues: CASSWTGDLYGYTF. V and J are TRBV5-4 and TRBJ1-2; TRBD1 agrees at 7 bases. With 3 bases clipped from V and 5 bases from J, the junction kept 7 bases outside the gene matches. Germline lookup yields CDR1 SGHNT and CDR2 YYREEE (reference sequence). This CDR3 contains 14 residues.